One T cell receptor (beta chain) is described in this entry. What this receptor recognizes is not known. No clone much larger than this one lies a single base away; base qualities are absent. The data were taken from a study of blood T cells in healthy people across ages (dated by TCRdb to 2013 to 2016). For the study in its entirety: Template switching captured roughly one uniquely barcoded TCR beta cDNA molecule per two T cells in model experiments. Using deep sequencing normalized with unique cDNA molecular identifiers, the study measured how TCR beta repertoire diversity changes with age. To avoid experimental bias, donors of different ages were distributed randomly across sequencing lanes. The study analyzed two additional independent replicas of 1 million unique cDNA reads from the same blood draw for two donors, one aged 18 to 29 and one aged 80 or older. The donors were divided into four age groups: young (average around 16 years), middle-aged (around 37), aged (under 70) and long-lived (roughly 88).

Receptor libraries were prepared by 5' RACE. The sequencer was an Illumina HiSeq 2500. The second PCR ran for about 6 to 12 cycles and used a J-beta primer mix along with a sample-barcoded 5' primer. A template-switch 5' adaptor carrying 12 random nucleotides introduced a unique molecular identifier onto each TCR beta cDNA molecule. At least 2.5 million CDR3-containing paired-end reads were obtained from each sample. First-strand cDNA synthesis was performed from all RNA using the Mint cDNA synthesis kit, with priming by a TRBC-specific oligonucleotide. All cDNA was treated with uracil-DNA glycosylase and then went through a first 18-cycle PCR with the universal primers M1SS and BC2_uni_R. The authors processed their data as follows. Normalization of each sample was performed by random selection of 1 million high-quality reads, each carrying a distinct molecular identifier. Reads with shared molecular identifiers were discarded instead of being binned into consensus sequences. CDR3 identification, clonotype clustering and error correction used MiTCR with a Q25 quality threshold and the strictest error-elimination algorithm. A nonparametric unseen species model with Euler transformation was used to estimate a lower bound on total TCR beta diversity. TCRdb redid the processing of the public reads, applying fastp at Q25 and MiXCR, and retained in-frame beta chains. Every distinct CDR3 protein forms one entry, paired with its most common genes and DNA. TCRdb's processing, not the study's, gives the V and J calls here. The sample table records some 1 million distinct CDR3 sequences; 35% to 50% of these occur just once. Of the sample, 18% is held by the ten largest clones.

The CDR3 contains 14 residues, cysteine and phenylalanine counted. This entry keeps only the CDR3 DNA: 42 bases, framed from base 1. The donors were some 39 Caucasian individuals from Russia, aged roughly 6 to 100 years, who were systemically healthy. Each donor gave 8 to 10 milliliters of peripheral blood, collected into EDTA-treated Vacutainer tubes. Ficoll-Paque density-gradient centrifugation was used to isolate PBMCs, with at least 7 million per sample. Total RNA, at least 5 micrograms per sample, was extracted from PBMCs with Trizol reagent. For every donor, flow cytometry on a PBMC aliquot measured the percentage of naive CD45RAhigh/CD27high T cells. Study-wide findings and limitations: A strong correlation was found between observed TCR beta diversity and the percentage of naive T cells measured by flow cytometry. As age increased, observed TCR beta diversity per million T cells dropped in a roughly linear way, and a significant reduction was already evident by age 40. Compared with the aged group, the long-lived group had more naive CD4+ T cells, fewer expanded clones and increased TCR diversity, a pattern suggesting age selection. Because profiling used bulk unsorted PBMCs, naive and antigen-experienced compartments could not be compared conclusively. Total diversity estimates from one million sequenced T cells were considered lower bounds and underestimates. The CMV infection status of donors was not known, potentially confounding age-related changes in expanded clonotypes.

Recombination linked TRBV12-3 or TRBV12-4 to TRBJ2-5; confidence is insufficient to name the D gene. Near its end, the DNA agrees better with TRBJ2-7, so the J call may be wrong. The sample was blood. The sequence came from an older woman in good health. The nucleotides read TGTGCCAGCAGCCAAGCGAGAACCCGCTACGAGCAGTACTTC. Translated, it reads CASSQARTRYEQYF.